Following are 20 T cell receptor beta chains from one sample sequenced in a study of blood T cell repertoires in COVID-19. Sequencing used immunoSEQ multiplex PCR; TCRdb keeps in-frame clones, though not all of them. The sample has roughly 240,000 clones; about 90% are singletons. Sequenced input: PBMCs or T cells enriched from blood (not recorded which). These receptors came from a man aged 45-60 years who had been exposed to COVID-19.

This chain links TRBV2 with TRBJ2-5, with D possibly matching TRBD2 (6 bases). This CDR3 contains 14 residues. CDR1 is SNHLY, CDR2 FYNNEI, per germline. V lost 9 bases and J lost 5, with 19 bases in between. The CDR3 here is CASNRDWSAETQYF. The CDR3 DNA follows: TGTGCCAGTAACCGGGACTGGTCGGCGGAGACCCAGTACTTC.

The chain carries TRBV5-1 and TRBJ1-1, with D possibly TRBD1 on 6 matching bases. Trimming took 3 bases from V and 4 from J, leaving 13 bases between them. CDR1 SGHRS and CDR2 YFSETQ come from the germline V gene. The CDR3 covers 14 residues. The CDR3 is CASSSRGGGTEAFF. The CDR3 region has the DNA TGCGCCAGCAGCTCCAGGGGCGGGGGCACTGAAGCTTTCTTT.

The CDR3 bases are TGTGCCAGCAGCCGGACAGGGTTTTCGGAAGAAAAACTGTTTTTT. Protein product: CASSRTGFSEEKLFF. The J gene is TRBJ1-4, the V gene TRBV7-9, with 8 bases lining up with TRBD1. With V trimmed by 5 bases and J by 8 bases, 10 bases remained unmatched. CDR1 and CDR2 from the germline V gene are SEHNR and FQNEAQ (reference sequence). The CDR3 has 15 residues.

V and J are TRBV5-1 and TRBJ2-5; unclear D gene. Germline assignment: CDR1 SGHRS and CDR2 YFSETQ. V was clipped by 0 bases and J by 1 base, with 7 bases between them. This CDR3 has 14 residues. CDR3 sequence reads: CASSLVLSQETQYF. CDR3 in DNA: TGCGCCAGCAGCTTGGTTCTGTCCCAAGAGACCCAGTACTTC. Using reference TRBV5-1 and TRBJ2-5 for the parts outside the CDR3, the full variable domain is KAGVTQTPRYLIKTRGQQVTLSCSPISGHRSVSWYQQTPGQGLQFLFEYFSETQRNKGNFPGRFSGRQFSNSRSEMNVSTLELGDSALYLCASSLVLSQETQYFGPGTRLLVL.

CDR3 region: CATSDFQADTQYF. CDR3 sequence (DNA): TGTGCCACCAGTGATTTCCAGGCAGATACGCAGTATTTT. J is TRBJ2-3 and V is TRBV24-1; no firm D call. Trimming shortened V by 1 base and J by 4 bases, and 5 bases separated the two germline ends. Germline assignment: CDR1 KGHDR and CDR2 SFDVKD. The CDR3 is 13 amino acids.

The chain links TRBV7-8 to TRBJ1-1; a possible D gene is TRBD1 (5 bases). The germline V gene encodes CDR1 SGHVS and CDR2 FQNEAQ. The CDR3 spans 13 residues. V was clipped by 5 bases and J by 1 base, with 8 bases between them. The CDR3 DNA follows: TGTGCCAGCAGCAGGGACTGGAACACTGAAGCTTTCTTT. This gives the protein CASSRDWNTEAFF. The entire variable domain, with the rest obtained from reference TRBV7-8 and TRBJ1-1, is as follows: GAGVSQSPRYKVAKRGQDVALRCDPISGHVSLFWYQQALGQGPEFLTYFQNEAQLDKSGLPSDRFFAERPEGSVSTLKIQRTQQEDSAVYLCASSRDWNTEAFFGQGTRLTVV.

The chain combines TRBV7-6 with TRBJ1-2, with D perhaps matching TRBD1 (5 bases). The germline V and J ends were trimmed by 1 base and 2 bases, with 8 bases remaining between them. Germline-derived CDR1 and CDR2 are SGHVS and FNYEAQ. This CDR3 has 14 amino acids. CDR3 loop: CASSLGNRNYGYTF. CDR3 sequence (DNA): TGTGCCAGCAGCTTAGGCAACAGGAACTATGGCTACACCTTC.

The chain has TRBV5-1 and TRBJ2-2; D possibly corresponds to TRBD2 (5 bases). Per germline, CDR1 SGHRS and CDR2 YFSETQ. The CDR3 covers 15 residues. V lost 4 bases and J lost 1, with 11 bases in between. This CDR3 reads CASSKDSLNTGELFF. Here the CDR3 DNA reads TGCGCCAGCAGCAAGGACTCCTTGAACACCGGGGAGCTGTTTTTT.

J is TRBJ1-2 and V is TRBV24-1; 12 bases agree with TRBD1. The CDR3 sequence is 14 residues long. Trimming removed 4 bases from V and 4 bases from J; junction bases left unmatched: 0. Germline V gene data show CDR1 as KGHDR and CDR2 as SFDVKD. In DNA form, the CDR3 reads TGTGCCACCAGTGAGGGACAGGGGGCCTATGGCTACACCTTC. Translation: CATSEGQGAYGYTF.

The V gene is TRBV30, the J gene TRBJ2-2; weak D call: TRBD1 (5 bases). V gave up 3 bases and J gave up 7 bases, with 12 bases separating them. This CDR3 has 13 residues. Looked up from germline, CDR1 is GTSNPN and CDR2 is SVGIG (reference sequence). The CDR3 region has the DNA TGTGCCTGGAGCCATGGGGCTGGCGGGGAGCTGTTTTTT. This codes for CAWSHGAGGELFF.

V and J are TRBV25-1 and TRBJ1-1, with TRBD1 matching 7 bases. V lost 3 bases to trimming and J lost 4 bases; unmatched junction nucleotides: 5. The CDR3 is 14 residues long. Germline V gene lookup returns CDR1 MGHDK and CDR2 SYGVNS. Written as DNA, the CDR3 is TGTGCCAGCAGTGACAGGGGGTCGGGCACTGAAGCTTTCTTT. It translates to CASSDRGSGTEAFF.

The chain employs TRBV5-1 and TRBJ2-1, with TRBD1 identical over 11 bases. The germline gives CDR1 SGHRS, CDR2 YFSETQ. The CDR3 extends over 14 amino acids. After removal of 4 bases from V and 7 bases from J, the junction contained 4 bases not matched to a gene. CDR3 region: CASSRTGGENEQFF. The CDR3 DNA reads as TGCGCCAGCAGCAGGACAGGGGGCGAAAATGAGCAGTTCTTC.

This clone was detected only a few times. The genes are TRBV5-1 and TRBJ1-1; D is uncertain. The CDR3 is 16 amino acids. Germline assignment: CDR1 SGHRS and CDR2 YFSETQ. V was pared by 0 bases and J by 0 bases, with 12 bases between. This CDR3 reads CASSLGVGSMNTEAFF. DNA of the CDR3: TGCGCCAGCAGCTTGGGAGTCGGGTCTATGAACACTGAAGCTTTCTTT.

V is TRBV11-2 and J is TRBJ1-1; D not certain. The CDR3 loop spans 13 amino acids. V lost 5 bases and J 0 bases, leaving 7 bases between the germline ends. Germline V lookup: CDR1 SGHAT, CDR2 FQNNGV. CDR3 in DNA: TGTGCCAGCAGCCTACAGCTGAACACTGAAGCTTTCTTT. Translating gives CASSLQLNTEAFF.

This clone was seen just once. The chain employs TRBV19 and TRBJ1-2, with 7 nucleotides matching TRBD1. From germline, CDR1 is LNHDA and CDR2 SQIVND (reference sequence). This CDR3 is 14 amino acids long. V was clipped by 6 bases and J by 5 bases; unmatched bases: 9. This chain's CDR3 is CASSATGTAYGYTF. The CDR3 DNA follows: TGTGCCAGTAGCGCTACCGGGACAGCTTATGGCTACACCTTC.

The chain carries TRBV11-3 and TRBJ1-4; tentative D call: TRBD1 (6 bases). Germline CDR1 and CDR2: SGHNT and YENEEA. Between the trimmed V and J ends, which lost 1 base and 4 bases, there was a span of 13 bases. This CDR3 comprises 16 residues. The CDR3 coding sequence is TGTGCCAGCAGCTTAGGGACAGCCGGATTTAATGAAAAACTGTTTTTT. It is translated as CASSLGTAGFNEKLFF.

V is TRBV5-1 and J is TRBJ2-7, with 10 bases matching TRBD1. CDR1 and CDR2 (germline): SGHRS, YFSETQ. This CDR3 is built from 14 residues. The junction had 10 bases not matched to a gene; V was cut back by 4 bases and J by 9 bases. This CDR3 is CASSLRQGAGLQYV. Here the CDR3 DNA reads TGCGCCAGCAGCCTACGACAGGGGGCGGGATTGCAGTACGTC.

This clone has just a few counts. The rearrangement uses TRBV2 and TRBJ2-7; 7 bases map to TRBD2. Per germline, CDR1 SNHLY and CDR2 FYNNEI. The CDR3 contains 15 residues. Trimming at V came to 4 bases and at J to 3 bases, leaving 9 bases not matched to a gene. CDR3 residues: CASSAGGGKDYEQYV. The CDR3 DNA reads TGTGCCAGCAGTGCTGGCGGGGGAAAAGACTACGAGCAGTACGTC.

The rearrangement uses TRBV6-5 and TRBJ1-5; TRBD1 aligns across 7 bases. This CDR3 contains 13 residues. The germline V gene encodes CDR1 MNHEY and CDR2 SVGAGI. V was pared by 6 bases and J by 2 bases, with 1 base of the junction left unmatched. The CDR3 DNA follows: TGTGCCAGCAGGGGGACAGGCAATCAGCCCCAGCATTTT. This sequence encodes CASRGTGNQPQHF.

The CDR3 nucleotides read TGTGCCAGCAGCTTGGCGGGGGGGCTCGGAGGCTACACCTTC. This translates into CASSLAGGLGGYTF. The V and J genes are TRBV7-9 and TRBJ1-2; D perhaps matches TRBD1 (6 bases). The ends were cut back, 3 bases at V and 8 bases at J, with 16 bases in the middle. The germline V gene has CDR1 SEHNR and CDR2 FQNEAQ (reference sequence). CDR3 length: 14 residues.